The rows below give T cell receptor beta chains drawn from one sample of a study of control samples from healthy donors and cancer patients. The protocol was immunoSEQ multiplex PCR, while the TCRdb copy is restricted to in-frame clones and leaves out a portion. This repertoire shows under 150,000 clones, around 87% found once; its top ten account for about 2.7%. Sequencing was performed on blood. The receptors were gathered from a man aged 55-75 years in good health. Each CDR3 is given with its conserved first and last residue. D genes are given only for firm matches. A row's size may be missing; if present it is once, few, many or a size class.

CDR3 protein: CASSPLSGSIGYTF; CDR3 DNA: TGTGCCAGCTCACCTTTATCAGGGAGTATTGGCTACACCTTC; J gene: TRBJ1-2; D gene: .; V gene: TRBV18; clone size: few
CDR3 protein: CASSGSGLRVAFF; CDR3 DNA: TGTGCCAGCAGTGGTTCAGGTCTCCGGGTCGCTTTCTTT; J gene: TRBJ1-1; D gene: .; V gene: TRBV6-4; clone size: .
CDR3 protein: CASSEVVTIIERNTIYF; CDR3 DNA: TGTGCCAGCAGTGAAGTGGTGACAATAATAGAAAGAAACACCATATATTTT; J gene: TRBJ1-3; D gene: .; V gene: TRBV6-1; clone size: .
CDR3 protein: CASSDKTASYEQYF; CDR3 DNA: TGTGCCAGCAGCGACAAGACAGCCTCCTACGAGCAGTACTTC; J gene: TRBJ2-7; D gene: .; V gene: TRBV9; clone size: .
CDR3 protein: CASRPTHVTGAFYEQYF; CDR3 DNA: TGTGCCAGTAGGCCTACGCATGTGACAGGTGCCTTTTACGAGCAGTACTTC; J gene: TRBJ2-7; D gene: .; V gene: TRBV19; clone size: .
CDR3 protein: CASSQTGILNTGELFF; CDR3 DNA: TGTGCCAGCAGCCAGACAGGGATCCTAAACACCGGGGAGCTGTTTTTT; J gene: TRBJ2-2; D gene: TRBD1; V gene: TRBV3-1/TRBV3-2; clone size: .
CDR3 protein: CASSQGLSGVFQPQHF; CDR3 DNA: TGCGCCAGCAGCCAAGGCCTCTCTGGGGTCTTTCAGCCCCAGCATTTT; J gene: TRBJ1-5; D gene: .; V gene: TRBV4-1; clone size: .
CDR3 protein: CSVVPRDRFYPTF; CDR3 DNA: TGCAGCGTCGTCCCCCGGGACAGGTTTTACCCCACCTTC; J gene: TRBJ1-2; D gene: TRBD1; V gene: TRBV29-1; clone size: once
CDR3 protein: CATSNGQGFWTDTQYF; CDR3 DNA: TGTGCCACCAGCAACGGACAGGGCTTTTGGACAGATACGCAGTATTTT; J gene: TRBJ2-3; D gene: TRBD1; V gene: TRBV15; clone size: .
CDR3 protein: CASSEVRGQGEKLFF; CDR3 DNA: TGTGCCAGCTCAGAGGTCCGTGGACAGGGGGAAAAACTGTTTTTT; J gene: TRBJ1-4; D gene: TRBD1; V gene: TRBV18; clone size: .
CDR3 protein: CASSLEANYGYTF; CDR3 DNA: TGTGCCAGCAGTTTGGAAGCTAACTATGGCTACACCTTC; J gene: TRBJ1-2; D gene: .; V gene: TRBV27; clone size: .
CDR3 protein: CASSPFRGPNYEQYF; CDR3 DNA: TGTGCCAGCAGTCCCTTCAGGGGGCCAAACTACGAGCAGTACTTC; J gene: TRBJ2-7; D gene: TRBD1; V gene: TRBV6-6; clone size: .
CDR3 protein: CAISYSGYNTEAFF; CDR3 DNA: TGTGCCATTTCTTACTCGGGGTATAACACTGAAGCTTTCTTT; J gene: TRBJ1-1; D gene: .; V gene: TRBV6-5; clone size: .
CDR3 protein: CASSAYHGGNDDEQFF; CDR3 DNA: TGTGCCAGCAGCGCCTACCACGGGGGGAATGACGATGAGCAGTTCTTC; J gene: TRBJ2-1; D gene: TRBD2; V gene: TRBV9; clone size: .
CDR3 protein: CASSQEPYGYTF; CDR3 DNA: TGCGCCAGCAGCCAAGAACCCTATGGCTACACCTTC; J gene: TRBJ1-2; D gene: .; V gene: TRBV4-3; clone size: .
CDR3 protein: CASFNRDTHGYTF; CDR3 DNA: TGTGCCAGCTTTAACAGAGACACTCATGGCTACACCTTC; J gene: TRBJ1-2; D gene: .; V gene: TRBV6-6; clone size: .
CDR3 protein: CASSPGFIQYF; CDR3 DNA: TGTGCCAGCAGTCCAGGGTTCATTCAGTACTTC; J gene: TRBJ2-4; D gene: .; V gene: TRBV6-5; clone size: .
CDR3 protein: CATVGLNSNQPQHF; CDR3 DNA: TGTGCCACCGTAGGATTGAATAGCAATCAGCCCCAGCATTTT; J gene: TRBJ1-5; D gene: .; V gene: TRBV6-6; clone size: .
CDR3 protein: CVSRLVNTEAFF; CDR3 DNA: TGTGTCTCCCGGCTGGTGAACACTGAAGCTTTCTTT; J gene: TRBJ1-1; D gene: .; V gene: TRBV6-5; clone size: .